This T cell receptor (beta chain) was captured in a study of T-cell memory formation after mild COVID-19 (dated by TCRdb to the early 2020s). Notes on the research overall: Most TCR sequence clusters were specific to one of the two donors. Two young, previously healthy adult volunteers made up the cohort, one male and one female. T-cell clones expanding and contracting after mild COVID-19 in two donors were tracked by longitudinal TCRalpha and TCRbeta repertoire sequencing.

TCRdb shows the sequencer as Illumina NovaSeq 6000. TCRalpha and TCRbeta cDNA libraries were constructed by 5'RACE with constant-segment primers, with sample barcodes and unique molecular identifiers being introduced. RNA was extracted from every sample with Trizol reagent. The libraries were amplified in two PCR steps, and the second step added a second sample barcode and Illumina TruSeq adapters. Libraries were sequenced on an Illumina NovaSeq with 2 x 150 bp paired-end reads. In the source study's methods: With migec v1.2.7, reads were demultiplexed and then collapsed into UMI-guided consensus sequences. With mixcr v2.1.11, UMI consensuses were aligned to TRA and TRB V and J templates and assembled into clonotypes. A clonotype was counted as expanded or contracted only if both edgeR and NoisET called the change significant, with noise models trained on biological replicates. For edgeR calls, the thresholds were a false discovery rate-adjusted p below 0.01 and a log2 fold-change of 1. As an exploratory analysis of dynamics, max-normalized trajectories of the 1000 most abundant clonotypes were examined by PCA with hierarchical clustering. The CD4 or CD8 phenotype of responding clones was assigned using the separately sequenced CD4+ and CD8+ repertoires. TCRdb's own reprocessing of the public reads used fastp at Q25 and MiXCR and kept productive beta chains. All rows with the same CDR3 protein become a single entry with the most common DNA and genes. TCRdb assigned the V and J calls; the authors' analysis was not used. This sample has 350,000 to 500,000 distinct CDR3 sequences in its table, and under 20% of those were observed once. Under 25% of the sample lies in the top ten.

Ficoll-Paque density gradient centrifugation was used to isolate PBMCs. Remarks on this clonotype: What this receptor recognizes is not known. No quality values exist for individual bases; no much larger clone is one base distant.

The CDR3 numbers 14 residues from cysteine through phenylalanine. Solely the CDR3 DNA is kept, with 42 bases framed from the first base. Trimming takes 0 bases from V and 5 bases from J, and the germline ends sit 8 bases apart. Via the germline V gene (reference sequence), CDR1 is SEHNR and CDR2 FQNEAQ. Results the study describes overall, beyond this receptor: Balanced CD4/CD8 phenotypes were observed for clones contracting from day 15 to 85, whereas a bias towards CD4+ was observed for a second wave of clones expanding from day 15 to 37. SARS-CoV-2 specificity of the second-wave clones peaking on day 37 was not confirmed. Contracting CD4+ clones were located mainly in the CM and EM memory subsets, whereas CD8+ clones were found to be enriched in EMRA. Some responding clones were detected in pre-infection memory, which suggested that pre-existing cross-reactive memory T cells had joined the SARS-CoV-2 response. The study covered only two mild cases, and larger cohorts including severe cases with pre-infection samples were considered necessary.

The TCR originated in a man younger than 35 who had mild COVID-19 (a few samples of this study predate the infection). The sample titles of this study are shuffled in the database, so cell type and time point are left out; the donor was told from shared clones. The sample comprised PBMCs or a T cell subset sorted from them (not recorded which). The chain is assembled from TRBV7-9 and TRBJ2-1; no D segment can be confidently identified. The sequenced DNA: TGTGCCAGCAGCTTAGCCATCCAAAACAATGAGCAGTTCTTC. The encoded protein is CASSLAIQNNEQFF.